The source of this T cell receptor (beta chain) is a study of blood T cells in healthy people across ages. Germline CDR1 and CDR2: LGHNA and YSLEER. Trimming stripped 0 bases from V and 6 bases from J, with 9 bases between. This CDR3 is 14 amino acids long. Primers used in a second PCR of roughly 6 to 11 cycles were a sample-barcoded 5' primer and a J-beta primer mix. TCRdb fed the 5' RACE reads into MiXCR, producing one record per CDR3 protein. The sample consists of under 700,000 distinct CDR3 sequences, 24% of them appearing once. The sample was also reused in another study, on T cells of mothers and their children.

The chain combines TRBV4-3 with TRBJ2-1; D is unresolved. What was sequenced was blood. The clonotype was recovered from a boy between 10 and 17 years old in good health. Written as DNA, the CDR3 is TGCGCCAGCAGCCAAGATCTCGTCCGCAATGAGCAGTTCTTC. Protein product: CASSQDLVRNEQFF.